The rows below give T cell receptor beta chains drawn from one sample of a study of siplizumab effects on memory and regulatory T cells. Profiled with immunoSEQ multiplex PCR; TCRdb holds only in-frame clones, not every one. Of more than 45,000 clones in the sample, about 97% are singletons; the top ten hold 0.64%. The sample taken for sequencing was naive CD4+ T cells sorted from blood. These receptors all come from a human donor in good health. Both conserved end residues are part of each CDR3. The order of the fields is J gene, D gene, V gene, clone size, CDR3 protein, CDR3 DNA. A D gene is named only where the DNA matches it firmly. Clone size appears in some rows only: once, few, many, or a class for an expanded clone.

>TRBJ1-4|.|TRBV7-9|.
CASMRGFKNEKLFF
TGTGCCAGCATGAGAGGGTTTAAAAATGAAAAACTGTTTTTT
>TRBJ1-5|.|TRBV5-1|.
CASSPGQGHHSNQPQHF
TGCGCCAGCAGCCCGGGACAAGGACATCATAGCAATCAGCCCCAGCATTTT
>TRBJ1-2|.|TRBV25-1|.
CASSEQGWYGYTF
TGTGCCAGCAGTGAACAGGGATGGTATGGCTACACCTTC
>TRBJ1-1|.|TRBV30|.
CAWSVVRGRETEAFF
TGTGCCTGGAGTGTGGTTCGAGGGAGGGAGACTGAAGCTTTCTTT
>TRBJ2-7|TRBD2|TRBV4-1|once
CASSQGWGREETYEQYF
TGCGCCAGCAGCCAAGGGTGGGGCCGGGAGGAGACCTACGAGCAGTACTTC
>TRBJ2-5|.|TRBV5-1|.
CASSFGQGQETQYF
TGCGCCAGCAGCTTCGGCCAGGGCCAAGAGACCCAGTACTTC
>TRBJ1-2|.|TRBV5-1|.
CASRLGQSRDYGYTF
TGCGCCAGCAGGCTAGGACAGTCTAGGGACTATGGCTACACCTTC
>TRBJ2-1|.|TRBV6-1|.
CASSEEGTNSYNEQFF
TGTGCCAGCAGTGAAGAAGGGACGAACTCCTACAATGAGCAGTTCTTC
>TRBJ2-7|.|TRBV29-1|.
CSVTGTPYEQYF
TGCAGCGTTACCGGGACACCTTACGAGCAGTACTTC
>TRBJ2-7|.|TRBV5-4|.
CASSLASYEQYF
TGTGCCAGCAGCTTAGCCTCCTACGAGCAGTACTTC
>TRBJ2-1|.|TRBV11-3|once
CASSWGGTVYNEQFF
TGTGCCAGCAGCTGGGGGGGGACAGTCTACAATGAGCAGTTCTTC
>TRBJ1-3|.|TRBV2|.
CAIRRTYSGNTIYF
TGTGCCATCCGGAGAACCTACTCTGGAAACACCATATATTTT
>TRBJ1-2|.|TRBV5-1|once
CASSSSGRQPGYTF
TGCGCCAGCAGCTCGAGCGGCCGCCAGCCTGGCTACACCTTC
>TRBJ2-1|.|TRBV7-9|.
CASSLVQGSSYNEQFF
TGTGCCAGCAGCTTAGTTCAGGGGAGCTCCTACAATGAGCAGTTCTTC
>TRBJ1-1|TRBD1|TRBV27|.
CASSSTSQGAGATEAFF
TGTGCCAGCAGTTCTACTTCACAGGGGGCGGGTGCCACTGAAGCTTTCTTT
>TRBJ2-1|TRBD1|TRBV11-3|.
CASSSGTGRGPDNEQFF
TGTGCCAGCAGCTCAGGGACAGGCAGGGGGCCCGACAATGAGCAGTTCTTC
>TRBJ1-1|.|TRBV5-6|.
CASSLDRPNTEAFF
TGTGCCAGCAGCTTGGACAGACCTAACACTGAAGCTTTCTTT